This T cell receptor (beta chain) was sequenced in a study of human T cells and chemical hapten exposure. Time point reported: patch test 2, 6 weeks after DPC sensitization. As to treatment: therapeutic diphenylcyclopropenone sensitization with weekly scalp DPC. MiXCR, applied by TCRdb to the RACE reads, yields one record per CDR3 protein. This table has roughly 52,000 distinct CDR3 sequences, about 9.9% appearing once. This clonotype was seen at least ten times. The antigen is undetermined. The germline gives CDR1 SEHNR, CDR2 FQNEAQ (reference sequence). The CDR3 is 15 residues long. V shed 1 base and J 7 bases; nucleotides not matched to a gene: 6. Findings of the study overall: No alteration of TCRs above 1 in 1000 frequency was seen with DPC sensitization.

Material: whole blood, obtained in connection with sensitization to the hapten diphenylcyclopropenone (DPC). V and J are TRBV7-9 and TRBJ1-1; 10 bases align to TRBD1. The receptor was derived from a woman between 50 and 59 years old with alopecia areata. Some clones in this sample may be carry-over from other donors' samples. In nucleotides, the CDR3 is TGTGCCAGCAGCTTAGGACAGGGGGCCACACTTGAAGCTTTCTTT. Protein product: CASSLGQGATLEAFF. The full variable domain, completed using reference TRBV7-9 and TRBJ1-1, is DTGVSQNPRHKITKRGQNVTFRCDPISEHNRLYWYRQTLGQGPEFLTYFQNEAQLEKSRLLSDRFSAERPKGSFSTLEIQRTEQGDSAMYLCASSLGQGATLEAFFGQGTRLTVV.